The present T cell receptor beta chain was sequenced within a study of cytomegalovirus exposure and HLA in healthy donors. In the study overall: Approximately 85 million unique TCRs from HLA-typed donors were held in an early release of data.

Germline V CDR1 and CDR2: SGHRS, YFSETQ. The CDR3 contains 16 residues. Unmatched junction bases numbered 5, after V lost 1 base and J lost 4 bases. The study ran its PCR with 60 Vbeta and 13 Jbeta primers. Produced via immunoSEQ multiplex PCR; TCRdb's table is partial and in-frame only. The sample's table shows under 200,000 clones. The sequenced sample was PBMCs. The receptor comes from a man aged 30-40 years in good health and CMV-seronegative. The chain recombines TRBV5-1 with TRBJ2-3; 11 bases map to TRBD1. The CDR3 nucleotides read TGCGCCAGCAGCTTGATAGGACAGGGGGCTCCAGATACGCAGTATTTT. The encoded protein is CASSLIGQGAPDTQYF.